What follows are 22 T cell receptor beta chains derived from one specimen sequenced in a study of monozygotic twins with inflammatory bowel disease. From its re-call of the 5' RACE reads, TCRdb lists each CDR3 protein once, without DNA. The sample has about 380,000 distinct CDR3 sequences. The sequenced sample consisted of blood. The origin of the receptors is a human donor with ulcerative colitis or Crohn's disease, or a healthy co-twin of an affected twin (not recorded which).

This sequence joins TRBV11-2 and TRBJ2-1. This CDR3 is 12 amino acids long. Per the germline V gene, CDR1 is SGHAT and CDR2 is FQNNGV. CDR3: CASSLASNEQFF.

The CDR3 spells CASSFVAGGTVDTQYF. This rearrangement joins TRBV28 to TRBJ2-3; TCRdb calls TRBD2, which cannot be checked without DNA. Germline CDR1 MDHEN, CDR2 SYDVKM. The CDR3 consists of 16 residues.

The chain combines TRBV15 with TRBJ2-7; TCRdb designates TRBD2, a call that cannot be tested without DNA. Germline CDR1 and CDR2: LNHNV and YYDKDF (reference sequence). The CDR3 totals 16 residues. The CDR3 region is CATSRDGGAGGYEQYF.

This CDR3 reads CASSYGQGRGFGTRYNEQFF. The chain joins TRBV6-2 or TRBV6-3 to TRBJ2-1; without DNA, the TCRdb call of TRBD1 cannot be checked. The CDR3 contains 20 residues. Germline V CDR1 and CDR2: MNHEY, SVGEGT.

The genes are TRBV4-3 and TRBJ2-1; lacking DNA, the TRBD1 call made by TCRdb goes unchecked. CDR1 is LGHNA and CDR2 is YSLEER in the germline V gene. CDR3 length: 16 residues. The CDR3: CASSLGDRHSYNEQFF.

The chain uses TRBV7-9 and TRBJ1-2; lacking DNA, the TRBD1 call made by TCRdb goes unchecked. Germline V gives CDR1 SEHNR, CDR2 FQNEAQ (reference sequence). The CDR3 length is 14 residues. CDR3 sequence: CASSLVVGAGGYTF.

The genes are TRBV20-1 and TRBJ1-2; TCRdb gives TRBD1 as the D gene, but with no DNA this cannot be confirmed. Looked up from germline, CDR1 is DFQATT and CDR2 is SNEGSKA (reference sequence). The CDR3 runs to 13 residues. CDR3 amino acids: CSAFPGAQYGYTF.

The chain has TRBV14 and TRBJ2-3; TCRdb outputs TRBD1, but without DNA this stays unchecked. The V gene's germline CDR1 is SGHDN and CDR2 FVKESK. This CDR3 region has 15 residues. The CDR3 here is CASSLRDRATDTQYF. Drawing the rest from reference TRBV14 and TRBJ2-3, the complete variable domain is EAGVTQFPSHSVIEKGQTVTLRCDPISGHDNLYWYRRVMGKEIKFLLHFVKESKQDESGMPNNRFLAERTGGTYSTLKVQPAELEDSGVYFCASSLRDRATDTQYFGPGTRLTVL.

The V and J genes are TRBV19 and TRBJ1-5; TCRdb gives TRBD1 as the D gene, but with no DNA this cannot be confirmed. The germline V gene has CDR1 LNHDA and CDR2 SQIVND (reference sequence). CDR3 length: 18 amino acids. The chain's CDR3 is CATTRKGRPLGRNQPQHF.

This chain joins TRBV30 and TRBJ1-3. Germline V gene sequence: CDR1 GTSNPN, CDR2 SVGIG (reference sequence). This CDR3 spans 13 amino acids. Here the CDR3 reads CAWSGGFGNTIYF.

V and J are TRBV5-6 and TRBJ1-2. Germline lookup yields CDR1 SGHDT and CDR2 YYEEEE. The CDR3 spans 14 residues. The CDR3 reads CASRLGTVYYGYTF.

The V and J genes are TRBV3-1 and TRBJ2-3; the D gene TCRdb calls, TRBD2, cannot be checked with no DNA. Germline lookup yields CDR1 LGHDT and CDR2 YNNKEL (reference sequence). The CDR3 contains 17 residues. CDR3 loop: CASSQDPASGGPDTQYF.

The chain recombines TRBV5-1 with TRBJ2-7; TCRdb's D call of TRBD1 is untestable without DNA. Germline V CDR1 and CDR2: SGHRS, YFSETQ. There are 16 residues in the CDR3. CDR3 amino acids: CASSLLGDRVTGEQYF.

CDR3 residues: CASSFSQGTEAFF. V is TRBV7-9 and J is TRBJ1-1; TCRdb's D call of TRBD1 is untestable without DNA. The germline V gene has CDR1 SEHNR and CDR2 FQNEAQ (reference sequence). The CDR3 covers 13 residues. Full variable domain (remainder filled in from reference TRBV7-9 and TRBJ1-1): DTGVSQNPRHKITKRGQNVTFRCDPISEHNRLYWYRQTLGQGPEFLTYFQNEAQLEKSRLLSDRFSAERPKGSFSTLEIQRTEQGDSAMYLCASSFSQGTEAFFGQGTRLTVV.

The chain links TRBV5-1 to TRBJ2-6; absent DNA, TCRdb's TRBD1 call cannot be checked. Germline V lookup: CDR1 SGHRS, CDR2 YFSETQ. This CDR3 is built from 16 residues. The CDR3 spells CASRKQVTSGANVLTF.

The V gene is TRBV7-6, the J gene TRBJ2-5; TCRdb's D gene call, TRBD1, goes unchecked for lack of DNA. Looked up from germline, CDR1 is SGHVS and CDR2 is FNYEAQ. The CDR3 is 14 amino acids. Here the CDR3 reads CASVLGQGGETQYF.

The chain has TRBV18 and TRBJ2-3; lacking DNA, the TRBD2 call made by TCRdb goes unchecked. Germline values: CDR1 KGHSH, CDR2 LQKENI. The CDR3 has 15 residues. The CDR3 reads CASSARLARTDTQYF.

The chain uses TRBV30 and TRBJ2-7; TCRdb returns TRBD2, unconfirmable since there is no DNA. The CDR3 is made up of 14 amino acids. Germline CDR1 is GTSNPN and CDR2 is SVGIG (reference sequence). The CDR3 loop is CAWRPGGLFYEQYF.

The V gene is TRBV28, the J gene TRBJ1-4. This CDR3 has 13 residues. CDR1 and CDR2 (germline): MDHEN, SYDVKM. The CDR3 sequence is CASSLYQDEKLFF.

This chain uses TRBV6-5 with TRBJ1-6. Germline assignment: CDR1 MNHEY and CDR2 SVGAGI. The CDR3 contains 16 residues. CDR3 protein: CASSYALSGLGSPLHF.

The V call is TRBV6-6, the J call TRBJ2-5; the TCRdb D gene call, TRBD1, has no DNA to confirm it. This CDR3 spans 14 amino acids. Germline CDR1 reads MNHNY; CDR2 reads SVGAGI (reference sequence). CDR3 amino acids: CASTKGDIQETQYF.

This chain uses TRBV5-1 with TRBJ2-5; TCRdb picks TRBD1, but there is no DNA to check that call. Germline V gives CDR1 SGHRS, CDR2 YFSETQ. The CDR3 is 12 residues long. CDR3 sequence: CASSLWAETQYF.